These 26 T cell receptor beta chains share one sample of origin, sequenced in a study of CD8 T cells in ankylosing spondylitis. TCRdb independently ran MiXCR on the 5' RACE reads; one entry per CDR3 protein. The repertoire includes about 220,000 distinct CDR3 sequences, more than 25% of them detected once, and under 7% sits in the top ten. The sequenced sample consisted of blood, either unsorted or a sorted T cell fraction (not recorded which). The receptors come from a male donor with ankylosing spondylitis or in good health (not recorded which).

The gene calls are TRBV4-2 and TRBJ2-3; D may be TRBD1 or TRBD2 (6 bases each). The CDR3 covers 14 residues. The V end was cut by 1 base, the J end by 5 bases, with 10 bases between. In germline, CDR1 is LGHNA, CDR2 YNFKEQ. This CDR3 is CASSQAKGGDTQYF. CDR3 nucleotides: TGTGCCAGCAGCCAAGCGAAGGGGGGAGATACGCAGTATTTT.

This clonotype was found many times. This chain uses TRBV4-3 with TRBJ2-5; D is possibly TRBD2 (6 bases). The germline V gene encodes CDR1 LGHNA and CDR2 YSLEER. V shed 1 base and J shed 5 bases, with 17 bases lying between them. The length of the CDR3 is 16 residues. The CDR3 nucleotides read TGCGCCAGCAGCCAAGGTCAGACGGGAGTGGGGGAGACCCAGTACTTC. Its translation is CASSQGQTGVGETQYF.

This clonotype was seen only a few times. This chain joins TRBV10-2 and TRBJ2-3, with 8 bases lining up with TRBD2. After removal of 6 bases from V and 5 bases from J, the junction contained 13 bases not matched to a gene. The germline CDR1 and CDR2 sequences are WSHSY and SAAADI. The CDR3 has 16 residues. CDR3 protein: CASSGRAGEAGDTQYF. Here the CDR3 DNA reads TGCGCCAGCAGCGGAAGAGCGGGAGAGGCTGGAGATACGCAGTATTTT.

At least ten counts were recorded for this clonotype. The chain links TRBV6-1 to TRBJ1-2, with no clear D. Looked up from germline, CDR1 is MNHNS and CDR2 is SASEGT. This CDR3 has 14 residues. The V and J ends lost 5 bases and 8 bases respectively, with 18 bases between them. The CDR3 is CASSTGYGVEGYTF. The CDR3 coding sequence is TGTGCCAGCAGTACGGGATACGGGGTTGAAGGCTACACCTTC.

This clonotype came up many times. The CDR3 region has the DNA TGTGCCAGCAGCGAACCGGGACAGCTAAACTATGGCTACACCTTC. Translation: CASSEPGQLNYGYTF. The chain couples TRBV5-5 to TRBJ1-2; TRBD1 agrees at 7 bases. V shed 4 bases and J 2 bases; nucleotides not matched to a gene: 8. CDR1 is SGHKS, CDR2 YYEKEE, per germline (reference sequence). The CDR3 is 15 amino acids.

This chain uses TRBV4-3 with TRBJ2-7; TRBD2 matches 7 bases. Germline loops: CDR1 LGHNA, CDR2 YSLEER. The CDR3 sequence is 16 residues long. V lost 1 base to trimming and J lost 1 base; unmatched junction nucleotides: 7. The DNA for the CDR3 is TGCGCCAGCAGCCAAGTGTTTGGCGGGAGTTCCTACGAGCAGTACTTC. Translated: CASSQVFGGSSYEQYF.

The rearrangement joins TRBV7-3 to TRBJ2-3, with 10 nucleotides matching TRBD2. V lost 5 bases and J lost 9; bases outside the gene matches: 14. The CDR3 length is 16 residues. Germline values: CDR1 SGHTA, CDR2 FQGTGA. For the CDR3, the DNA is TGTGCCAGCAGCGCCTCTAGCGGGAGTTCGTCGCGAACGCAGTATTTT. Amino acid sequence: CASSASSGSSSRTQYF.

The chain couples TRBV6-4 to TRBJ2-1; D is possibly TRBD1 (6 bases). The CDR3 extends over 16 amino acids. Trimming left V 3 bases short and J 2 bases short, with 14 bases between. Germline V gene data show CDR1 as MRHNA and CDR2 as SNTAGT. The CDR3 sequence: CASSEWQGSPYNEQFF. The CDR3 bases are TGTGCCAGCAGTGAATGGCAGGGGTCCCCCTACAATGAGCAGTTCTTC.

The V gene is TRBV11-2, the J gene TRBJ2-3, with 7 bases identical to TRBD2. CDR3 length equals 18 residues. Trimming at V came to 0 bases and at J to 0 bases, leaving 9 bases not matched to a gene. Germline CDR1 and CDR2: SGHAT and FQNNGV. In DNA form, the CDR3 reads TGTGCCAGCAGCTTAGACACCAGTAGCGGGCGTAGCACAGATACGCAGTATTTT. Translation: CASSLDTSSGRSTDTQYF.

This clonotype showed up many times. V usage is TRBV29-1 and J usage is TRBJ1-3, with D tentatively TRBD1 (6 bases). V shed 4 bases and J shed 2 bases, with 9 bases lying between them. Germline V gene data show CDR1 as SQVTM and CDR2 as ANQGSEA. This CDR3 comprises 13 residues. The DNA of the CDR3 is TGCAGCGTTGGTGGGGGCACTGGAAACACCATATATTTT. As protein: CSVGGGTGNTIYF.

The chain combines TRBV20-1 with TRBJ2-5; D gene unclear. Germline CDR1 DFQATT, CDR2 SNEGSKA (reference sequence). The CDR3 sequence is 12 residues long. V was trimmed by 5 bases and J by 2 bases, leaving 9 bases between them. CDR3 amino acids: CSAVARQETQYF. The CDR3 region has the DNA TGCAGTGCTGTGGCCAGGCAAGAGACCCAGTACTTC.

This clonotype has ten or more counts. The genes are TRBV5-1 and TRBJ2-1, with 12 bases fitting TRBD2. Germline CDR1 and CDR2: SGHRS and YFSETQ. CDR3 size: 15 residues. V lost 0 bases and J lost 9; bases outside the gene matches: 4. The CDR3: CASSLASGRAGEQFF. Here the CDR3 DNA reads TGCGCCAGCAGCTTGGCTAGCGGGAGGGCCGGTGAGCAGTTCTTC. Together with reference TRBV5-1 and TRBJ2-1, the CDR3 gives the full variable domain: KAGVTQTPRYLIKTRGQQVTLSCSPISGHRSVSWYQQTPGQGLQFLFEYFSETQRNKGNFPGRFSGRQFSNSRSEMNVSTLELGDSALYLCASSLASGRAGEQFFGPGTRLTVL.

This clonotype was detected ten times or more. The chain links TRBV29-1 to TRBJ2-1; D might be TRBD2 (5 bases). The CDR3 is made up of 14 amino acids. Germline CDR1 SQVTM, CDR2 ANQGSEA. Trimming pared 2 bases from V and 7 bases from J, leaving 15 bases between. The CDR3 sequence is CSVERGLASNEQFF. CDR3 bases: TGCAGCGTTGAACGCGGACTTGCTTCTAATGAGCAGTTCTTC.

The V and J genes are TRBV5-1 and TRBJ2-7; 10 bases agree with TRBD1. From germline, CDR1 is SGHRS and CDR2 YFSETQ. The CDR3 totals 14 residues. V was pared by 5 bases and J by 4 bases, with 6 bases of the junction left unmatched. Written as DNA, the CDR3 is TGCGCCAGCAGGGCGGGGACAGGGGCGTACGAGCAGTACTTC. This codes for CASRAGTGAYEQYF.

The chain employs TRBV20-1 and TRBJ2-1; 11 bases align to TRBD2. CDR1 and CDR2 (germline): DFQATT, SNEGSKA (reference sequence). Losses at the gene ends were 3 bases for V and 5 bases for J; bases not matched to a gene: 15. The CDR3 sequence is 18 residues long. The CDR3 loop is CSARLASGRRPTNNEQFF. CDR3 coding DNA: TGCAGTGCTAGGTTGGCTAGCGGGAGGCGTCCCACAAACAATGAGCAGTTCTTC.

Only a few counts were recorded for this clonotype. This rearrangement joins TRBV6-1 to TRBJ1-2; no clear D gene. The CDR3 is 15 residues long. Germline-derived CDR1 and CDR2 are MNHNS and SASEGT. V lost 6 bases and J 4 bases, leaving 18 bases between the germline ends. The CDR3 DNA is TGTGCCAGCAGCCAAGTGACCGAGTCCCGCTATGGCTACACCTTC. Its protein is CASSQVTESRYGYTF.

There are many counts of this clonotype. This chain uses TRBV20-1 with TRBJ2-3, with D unresolved. Trimming took off 3 bases at V and 4 bases at J, with 11 bases between the two ends. The CDR3 extends over 13 amino acids. The germline gives CDR1 DFQATT, CDR2 SNEGSKA (reference sequence). The CDR3 loop is CSARIGFADTQYF. The CDR3 DNA reads as TGCAGTGCTAGGATCGGGTTTGCAGATACGCAGTATTTT.

The DNA for the CDR3 is TGCAGTGCTAGGGCACCCGGAGGGGATCAGCCCCAGCATTTT. Translated, it gives CSARAPGGDQPQHF. This chain joins TRBV20-1 and TRBJ1-5, with a tentative D call TRBD1 (5 bases). Germline V gene lookup returns CDR1 DFQATT and CDR2 SNEGSKA (reference sequence). V was trimmed by 3 bases and J by 5 bases, leaving 14 bases between them. CDR3 length equals 14 residues.

This clonotype has more than one count but fewer than ten. The rearrangement joins TRBV11-2 to TRBJ1-1; D gene ambiguous. The V gene lost 1 base and the J gene lost 0 bases, with 15 bases spanning the gap. CDR1 SGHAT and CDR2 FQNNGV come from the germline V gene. CDR3 length equals 17 residues. Here the CDR3 DNA reads TGTGCCAGCAGCTTAGTGACGGATCCCCTTATGAACACTGAAGCTTTCTTT. It translates to CASSLVTDPLMNTEAFF.

In this sample, this clonotype turned up many times. V and J are TRBV27 and TRBJ2-3; no clear D gene. V was pared by 5 bases and J by 2 bases, with 17 bases between. From germline, CDR1 is MNHEY and CDR2 SMNVEV (reference sequence). The CDR3 sequence is 16 residues long. The CDR3 DNA follows: TGTGCCAGCAGTCCCTTACAGCTAACCATCACAGATACGCAGTATTTT. Translated, it gives CASSPLQLTITDTQYF.

This clonotype showed up many times. This sequence joins TRBV5-1 and TRBJ1-1, with unresolved D. Germline V CDR1 and CDR2: SGHRS, YFSETQ. The CDR3 sequence is 14 residues long. The V gene lost 0 bases and the J gene lost 4 bases, with 10 bases spanning the gap. The CDR3 bases are TGCGCCAGCAGCTTGGCCGGGAAAGCCACTGAAGCTTTCTTT. Encoded protein: CASSLAGKATEAFF.

This clonotype was seen a few times. This chain uses TRBV2 with TRBJ2-2; TRBD1 aligns across 9 bases. The CDR3 is 12 residues long. Trimming removed 8 bases from V and 6 bases from J; junction bases left unmatched: 1. In germline, CDR1 is SNHLY, CDR2 FYNNEI. This chain's CDR3 is CASRQGAGELFF. Written as DNA, the CDR3 is TGTGCCAGCCGACAGGGGGCCGGGGAGCTGTTTTTT.

The J gene is TRBJ2-5, the V gene TRBV6-1; 12 bases are a match to TRBD2. The J segment lost 5 bases and the V segment lost 6 bases, leaving 7 bases of the junction unmatched. CDR3 size: 15 residues. Germline CDR1 is MNHNS and CDR2 is SASEGT. The CDR3 is CASSTTSGRVETQYF. CDR3 nucleotide sequence: TGTGCCAGCAGCACGACTAGCGGGAGAGTCGAGACCCAGTACTTC.

The sample holds many counts of this clonotype. J is TRBJ2-1 and V is TRBV20-1; 7 bases match TRBD2. Germline lookup yields CDR1 DFQATT and CDR2 SNEGSKA (reference sequence). This CDR3 is built from 14 residues. V was clipped by 5 bases and J by 1 base; unmatched bases: 5. The CDR3, as DNA: TGCAGTGCTTGGGTCGGGAGGTCCTACAATGAGCAGTTCTTC. This encodes CSAWVGRSYNEQFF.

This clonotype was detected many times. The chain has TRBV20-1 and TRBJ1-5; D remains ambiguous. The CDR3 is made up of 13 amino acids. CDR1 DFQATT and CDR2 SNEGSKA come from the germline V gene (reference sequence). The V gene lost 0 bases and the J gene lost 1 base, with 4 bases spanning the gap. DNA of the CDR3: TGCAGTGCTAGAGATTACAGCAATCAGCCCCAGCATTTT. Translated, it gives CSARDYSNQPQHF.

The genes are TRBV20-1 and TRBJ2-4, with unresolved D. Germline CDR1 is DFQATT and CDR2 is SNEGSKA (reference sequence). Between the trimmed V and J ends, which lost 6 bases and 7 bases, there was a span of 13 bases. The CDR3 is made up of 12 amino acids. This CDR3 reads CSARTDGNIQYF. Here the CDR3 DNA reads TGCAGTGCCCGCACCGACGGTAACATTCAGTACTTC.